A selection of T cell receptor beta chains follows, all from one sample in a study of OX40 agonist ivuxolimab in advanced cancers. Using immunoSEQ multiplex PCR, the repertoire was profiled, and TCRdb retains in-frame clones only, with some absent. Among around 73,000 clones listed, around 90% were seen once. The specimen comprised CD4+ or CD8+ T cells sorted from blood, sampled in a trial of the OX40 agonist ivuxolimab. The receptors here all came from an adult with an advanced solid tumor such as melanoma, head and neck, liver or kidney cancer. CDR3s include the opening cysteine and the closing phenylalanine or tryptophan. Each record gives: J gene, V gene, D gene, clone size, CDR3 protein, CDR3 DNA. D genes are given only for firm matches. Expanded clones get a size class; other rows say once, few or many, or leave the size out.

TRBJ2-7 | TRBV29-1 | TRBD2 | NA | CSVVGRAEQYF | TGCAGCGTAGTGGGGAGGGCCGAGCAGTACTTC
TRBJ1-1 | TRBV27 | NA | NA | CASSPGAGNTEAFF | TGTGCCAGCAGCCCAGGGGCCGGGAACACTGAAGCTTTCTTT
TRBJ1-2 | TRBV28 | NA | NA | CASSSPFGGGNNYGYTF | TGTGCCAGCAGTTCCCCGTTTGGGGGGGGCAATAACTATGGCTACACCTTC
TRBJ1-3 | TRBV5-1 | NA | NA | CASSLVTAGDGNTIYF | TGCGCCAGCAGCTTGGTTACCGCCGGGGATGGAAACACCATATATTTT
TRBJ2-7 | TRBV21-1 | NA | NA | CASSSPSAQTSGSSYEQYF | TGTGCCAGCAGCAGTCCTTCGGCCCAGACTAGCGGGAGCTCCTACGAGCAGTACTTC
TRBJ2-7 | TRBV10-1 | TRBD2 | NA | CASSEAAGGPLYEQYF | TGCGCCAGCAGTGAGGCGGCGGGGGGGCCTCTATACGAGCAGTACTTC
TRBJ1-1 | TRBV11-2 | NA | NA | CASSFDGPNTEAFF | TGTGCCAGCAGCTTCGACGGACCGAACACTGAAGCTTTCTTT
TRBJ2-3 | TRBV5-1 | TRBD1 | NA | CASSLGSGTGITDTQYF | TGCGCCAGCAGCTTAGGATCCGGGACAGGGATCACAGATACGCAGTATTTT
TRBJ2-1 | TRBV2 | TRBD1 | once | CASRGTSGQGARFEQFF | TGTGCCAGCAGGGGGACTTCGGGACAGGGAGCCCGATTTGAGCAGTTCTTC
TRBJ1-1 | TRBV5-5 | NA | NA | CASSIVNTEAFF | TGTGCCAGCAGCATCGTTAACACTGAAGCTTTCTTT
TRBJ2-5 | TRBV6-6 | TRBD2 | NA | CASGLAGEETQYF | TGTGCCAGCGGACTAGCGGGGGAAGAGACCCAGTACTTC
TRBJ2-1 | TRBV30 | NA | NA | CAWVRDGSYNEQFF | TGTGCCTGGGTAAGAGACGGCTCCTACAATGAGCAGTTCTTC
TRBJ1-2 | TRBV10-2 | NA | NA | CASSERRPNYGYTF | TGCGCCAGCAGTGAGCGCCGGCCCAACTATGGCTACACCTTC
TRBJ2-3 | TRBV5-1 | TRBD1 | NA | CASSSPGQPTLLSTDTQYF | TGCGCCAGCAGCTCTCCGGGACAGCCAACTCTACTTAGCACAGATACGCAGTATTTT
TRBJ2-3 | TRBV30 | TRBD2 | NA | CAWSFSGSADTQYF | TGTGCCTGGTCCTTTAGCGGGAGCGCAGATACGCAGTATTTT
TRBJ2-7 | TRBV7-9 | NA | NA | CASSLVGGDYEQYF | TGTGCCAGCAGCTTAGTAGGGGGGGACTACGAGCAGTACTTC
TRBJ2-7 | TRBV5-6 | NA | NA | CASSYGGAGEQYF | TGTGCCAGCAGCTATGGAGGGGCAGGCGAGCAGTACTTC
TRBJ2-7 | TRBV5-1 | TRBD1 | NA | CASSPGQGANHEQYF | TGCGCCAGCAGCCCCGGACAGGGGGCCAACCACGAGCAGTACTTC
TRBJ1-1 | TRBV27 | NA | NA | CASSLLGAGTEAFF | TGTGCCAGCAGTTTATTGGGGGCTGGGACTGAAGCTTTCTTT
TRBJ2-3 | TRBV5-5 | NA | NA | CASSLGQRPDTQYF | TGTGCCAGCAGCTTGGGACAGAGGCCAGATACGCAGTATTTT
TRBJ1-1 | TRBV4-1 | TRBD1 | NA | CASSPGTGGSTEAFF | TGCGCCAGCAGCCCGGGGACAGGGGGATCCACTGAAGCTTTCTTT
TRBJ1-5 | TRBV27 | NA | NA | CASSFGQGWDQPQHF | TGTGCCAGCAGTTTTGGGCAGGGTTGGGATCAGCCCCAGCATTTT
TRBJ2-1 | TRBV4-2 | TRBD2 | NA | CASSQDGTSEFF | TGTGCCAGCAGCCAAGATGGGACTAGCGAGTTCTTC
TRBJ2-3 | TRBV11-2 | TRBD2 | NA | CASSLASGYTDTQYF | TGTGCCAGCAGCTTGGCTAGCGGGTACACAGATACGCAGTATTTT
TRBJ2-7 | TRBV2 | NA | NA | CASSEETYEQYF | TGTGCCAGCAGTGAAGAAACCTACGAGCAGTACTTC
TRBJ1-3 | TRBV5-4 | NA | NA | CASSDIGASGNTIYF | TGTGCCAGCAGCGACATAGGGGCTTCTGGAAACACCATATATTTT
TRBJ2-7 | TRBV29-1 | NA | NA | CSVERIIEGAYEQYF | TGCAGCGTTGAAAGAATTATAGAGGGGGCCTACGAGCAGTACTTC
TRBJ2-1 | TRBV19 | NA | NA | CASSSSPSSYNEQFF | TGTGCCAGTAGTTCGTCCCCGAGCTCCTACAATGAGCAGTTCTTC
TRBJ2-7 | TRBV19 | NA | NA | CASSNDMFYEQYF | TGTGCCAGTAGTAACGACATGTTCTACGAGCAGTACTTC
TRBJ2-1 | TRBV27 | TRBD1 | NA | CASSFGGTGSNEQFF | TGTGCCAGCAGTTTTGGAGGGACAGGGAGTAATGAGCAGTTCTTC
TRBJ2-7 | TRBV30 | NA | NA | CAWSVGAGAYEQYF | TGTGCCTGGAGTGTAGGGGCAGGGGCCTACGAGCAGTACTTC
TRBJ2-7 | TRBV27 | NA | NA | CASSPGPTYEQYF | TGTGCCAGCAGTCCCGGACCCACCTACGAGCAGTACTTC
TRBJ1-5 | TRBV19 | NA | NA | CASRAGGSVNQPQHF | TGTGCCAGTAGGGCCGGGGGGTCGGTCAATCAGCCCCAGCATTTT
TRBJ1-5 | TRBV2 | NA | few | CASIWGRNSNQPQHF | TGTGCCAGCATTTGGGGTAGGAATAGCAATCAGCCCCAGCATTTT
TRBJ2-1 | TRBV28 | NA | NA | CATAWEDNEQFF | TGTGCCACCGCATGGGAGGACAATGAGCAGTTCTTC
TRBJ2-7 | TRBV27 | NA | NA | CASSLSGELYF | TGTGCCAGCAGTTTATCGGGGGAACTGTACTTC
TRBJ1-5 | TRBV5-6 | NA | NA | CASSLDQGQPQHF | TGTGCCAGCAGCCTCGATCAGGGTCAGCCCCAGCATTTT